The sequence of this TCR beta chain was determined in a study of cytomegalovirus exposure and HLA in healthy donors. The CDR3 extends over 17 amino acids. Germline V gives CDR1 MNHEY, CDR2 SMNVEV (reference sequence). The J segment lost 6 bases and the V segment lost 6 bases, leaving 17 bases of the junction unmatched. The PCR employed 60 Vbeta primers together with 13 Jbeta primers. Clones were read by immunoSEQ multiplex PCR, and TCRdb kept only the in-frame ones, dropping some. Its listing shows 100,000 to 150,000 clones. The clonotype was recovered from a woman between 40 and 55 years old in good health and CMV-seropositive. The sample was PBMCs. V gene TRBV27 combines with J gene TRBJ2-7; 10 bases align to TRBD2. The CDR3 here is CASRLGWASGSEGEQYF. For the CDR3, the DNA is TGTGCCAGCAGGTTAGGGTGGGCTAGCGGGAGTGAGGGCGAGCAGTACTTC.